A selection of T cell receptor beta chains follows, all from one sample in a study of T-cell memory formation after mild COVID-19. TCRdb re-called the 5' RACE reads with MiXCR, one entry per CDR3 protein. The sample holds around 320,000 distinct CDR3 sequences, 25% to 30% seen once. The sample comprised PBMCs or a T cell subset sorted from them (not recorded which). Receptors were obtained from an adult woman who had mild COVID-19 (a few samples of this study predate the infection). Cell type and time point are not known. Each CDR3 is given with its conserved first and last residue. The order of the fields is D gene, J gene, V gene, clone size, CDR3 protein, CDR3 DNA. D genes are given only for firm matches. The listing skips clone size in some rows; elsewhere it reads once, few, many or a size class.

D: .; J: TRBJ1-1; V: TRBV19; size: .; CDR3: CASSMARLQAFF; DNA: TGTGCCAGTAGTATGGCCAGGCTTCAAGCTTTCTTT
D: TRBD2; J: TRBJ2-7; V: TRBV5-1; size: few; CDR3: CASSGEGLAGPGYF; DNA: TGCGCCAGCAGCGGTGAAGGACTAGCGGGCCCCGGGTACTTC
D: .; J: TRBJ1-1; V: TRBV6-6; size: .; CDR3: CASSYMDSTEAFF; DNA: TGTGCCAGCAGTTACATGGACAGCACTGAAGCTTTCTTT
D: TRBD1; J: TRBJ2-5; V: TRBV29-1; size: .; CDR3: CSVAWTGLETQYF; DNA: TGCAGCGTAGCCTGGACAGGGCTGGAGACCCAGTACTTC
D: TRBD2; J: TRBJ2-3; V: TRBV5-1; size: few; CDR3: CASSLPRTSGDTQYF; DNA: TGCGCCAGCAGCTTGCCTCGGACTAGCGGGGATACGCAGTATTTT
D: TRBD1; J: TRBJ2-3; V: TRBV10-3; size: few; CDR3: CATENLRGRPGRDTQYF; DNA: TGTGCCACCGAAAACTTAAGGGGGCGCCCTGGTCGGGATACGCAGTATTTT
D: .; J: TRBJ2-1; V: TRBV24-1; size: .; CDR3: CATSDELAAYNEQFF; DNA: TGTGCCACCAGTGATGAACTAGCTGCCTACAATGAGCAGTTCTTC
D: TRBD1; J: TRBJ1-1; V: TRBV5-1; size: .; CDR3: CASRYTGGGLNTEAFF; DNA: TGCGCCAGCAGATATACAGGGGGAGGTTTGAACACTGAAGCTTTCTTT
D: .; J: TRBJ1-6; V: TRBV7-2; size: few; CDR3: CASSLALRALHF; DNA: TGTGCCAGCAGCTTAGCCCTTAGGGCCCTCCACTTT
D: .; J: TRBJ1-5; V: TRBV5-6; size: .; CDR3: CASSLRQAANQPQHF; DNA: TGTGCCAGCAGCTTGAGGCAGGCAGCTAATCAGCCCCAGCATTTT
D: .; J: TRBJ2-2; V: TRBV11-2; size: few; CDR3: CASSLDGIFTGELFF; DNA: TGTGCCAGCAGCTTAGACGGGATATTCACCGGGGAGCTGTTTTTT
D: TRBD2; J: TRBJ2-5; V: TRBV30; size: .; CDR3: CAWRGLAGGRETQYF; DNA: TGTGCCTGGAGGGGACTAGCGGGGGGGCGGGAGACCCAGTACTTC
D: .; J: TRBJ2-7; V: TRBV6-5; size: few; CDR3: CASTDFRDEQYF; DNA: TGTGCCAGCACAGATTTCCGGGACGAGCAGTACTTC
D: .; J: TRBJ2-1; V: TRBV7-2; size: .; CDR3: CASSFEGGKQFF; DNA: TGTGCCAGCAGCTTCGAAGGGGGGAAGCAGTTCTTC
D: .; J: TRBJ2-7; V: TRBV14; size: .; CDR3: CASSQQPPYEQYF; DNA: TGTGCCAGCAGCCAACAACCCCCTTACGAGCAGTACTTC
D: .; J: TRBJ2-7; V: TRBV6-5; size: few; CDR3: CASSSFWGDSYEQYF; DNA: TGTGCCAGCAGTTCCTTTTGGGGGGACTCCTACGAGCAGTACTTC
D: TRBD2; J: TRBJ2-1; V: TRBV20-1; size: .; CDR3: CSASYGGEAYNEQFF; DNA: TGCAGTGCTAGCTACGGGGGGGAGGCCTACAATGAGCAGTTCTTC
D: TRBD1; J: TRBJ2-1; V: TRBV5-4; size: few; CDR3: CASRRDSNEQFF; DNA: TGTGCCAGCAGAAGGGACAGCAATGAGCAGTTCTTC
D: .; J: TRBJ2-1; V: TRBV9; size: .; CDR3: CASSVASGLGNEQFF; DNA: TGTGCCAGCAGCGTTGCCTCGGGCCTGGGCAATGAGCAGTTCTTC
D: TRBD1; J: TRBJ1-1; V: TRBV12-3/TRBV12-4; size: few; CDR3: CASRLGQGALNTEAFF; DNA: TGTGCCAGCAGATTAGGACAGGGGGCGCTGAACACTGAAGCTTTCTTT
D: .; J: TRBJ1-1; V: TRBV20-1; size: few; CDR3: CSARGYLTGSKAFF; DNA: TGCAGTGCTAGAGGATATCTCACGGGCAGCAAAGCTTTCTTT
D: TRBD1; J: TRBJ2-2; V: TRBV5-5; size: few; CDR3: CASSPGTGVSGELFF; DNA: TGTGCCAGCAGCCCCGGGACAGGGGTGTCCGGGGAGCTGTTTTTT
D: .; J: TRBJ2-7; V: TRBV5-1; size: few; CDR3: CASSASRHFSYEQYF; DNA: TGCGCCAGCAGCGCCTCCAGGCACTTCTCCTACGAGCAGTACTTC
D: .; J: TRBJ2-3; V: TRBV7-2; size: few; CDR3: CASSLVRSDTQYF; DNA: TGTGCCAGCAGCTTAGTTCGTTCAGATACGCAGTATTTT
D: TRBD1; J: TRBJ1-2; V: TRBV9; size: many; CDR3: CASSAGQGVSHTF; DNA: TGTGCCAGCAGCGCGGGACAGGGAGTTTCTCACACCTTC
D: .; J: TRBJ2-2; V: TRBV6-5; size: .; CDR3: CASRRTVNTGELFF; DNA: TGTGCCAGCAGAAGGACAGTGAACACCGGGGAGCTGTTTTTT
D: .; J: TRBJ2-5; V: TRBV20-1; size: few; CDR3: CTGRDAYQETQYF; DNA: TGCACCGGCAGGGACGCTTACCAAGAGACCCAGTACTTC
D: TRBD2; J: TRBJ2-5; V: TRBV28; size: .; CDR3: CASRSRLAGAETQYF; DNA: TGTGCCAGCAGGTCTCGACTAGCGGGGGCTGAGACCCAGTACTTC
D: TRBD1; J: TRBJ1-1; V: TRBV29-1; size: .; CDR3: CSGGTGEAFF; DNA: TGCAGCGGTGGGACAGGGGAAGCTTTCTTT
D: .; J: TRBJ2-3; V: TRBV29-1; size: .; CDR3: CSVKQLTSTDTQYF; DNA: TGCAGCGTTAAACAGTTGACTAGCACAGATACGCAGTATTTT
D: .; J: TRBJ1-1; V: TRBV5-1; size: few; CDR3: CASSPGTAYMNTEAFF; DNA: TGCGCCAGCAGCCCGGGGACCGCATACATGAACACTGAAGCTTTCTTT
D: .; J: TRBJ2-1; V: TRBV15; size: .; CDR3: CATSKGHRSYNEQFF; DNA: TGTGCCACCAGTAAGGGACACCGCTCCTACAATGAGCAGTTCTTC
D: .; J: TRBJ2-4; V: TRBV5-1; size: .; CDR3: CASSFSGGAINIQYF; DNA: TGCGCCAGCAGCTTCTCGGGGGGCGCGATAAACATTCAGTACTTC
D: .; J: TRBJ2-6; V: TRBV27; size: .; CDR3: CASSLGRPGANVLTF; DNA: TGTGCCAGCAGTTTAGGGAGGCCCGGGGCCAACGTCCTGACTTTC
D: TRBD1; J: TRBJ1-3; V: TRBV12-3/TRBV12-4; size: .; CDR3: CASSFGQGSGNTIYF; DNA: TGTGCCAGCAGTTTCGGACAGGGCTCTGGAAACACCATATATTTT
D: TRBD1; J: TRBJ2-2; V: TRBV6-1; size: .; CDR3: CASIGQVFSGELFF; DNA: TGTGCCAGCATAGGACAGGTTTTCTCCGGGGAGCTGTTTTTT
D: .; J: TRBJ1-4; V: TRBV7-2; size: once; CDR3: CASSLWRGEDVNEKLFF; DNA: TGTGCCAGCAGCTTATGGAGGGGAGAGGACGTTAATGAAAAACTGTTTTTT
D: TRBD1; J: TRBJ2-7; V: TRBV7-9; size: few; CDR3: CASSPTTGTAYEQYF; DNA: TGTGCCAGCAGCCCCACCACCGGGACAGCCTACGAGCAGTACTTC
D: TRBD2; J: TRBJ2-5; V: TRBV15; size: .; CDR3: CATSRGSGLAGVETQYF; DNA: TGTGCCACCAGCAGAGGCTCGGGACTAGCGGGAGTGGAGACCCAGTACTTC
D: .; J: TRBJ2-7; V: TRBV5-1; size: few; CDR3: CASSLTLSSYEQYF; DNA: TGCGCCAGCAGCTTGACACTGTCCTCCTACGAGCAGTACTTC
D: .; J: TRBJ2-1; V: TRBV7-8; size: few; CDR3: CASSLGDNYEQFF; DNA: TGTGCCAGCAGCTTAGGGGACAACTATGAGCAGTTCTTC
D: .; J: TRBJ2-2; V: TRBV19; size: .; CDR3: CASKGWDRVGELFF; DNA: TGTGCCAGTAAGGGCTGGGACCGGGTCGGGGAGCTGTTTTTT
D: TRBD1; J: TRBJ2-5; V: TRBV11-2; size: few; CDR3: CASSLGRGHETQYF; DNA: TGTGCCAGCAGCTTGGGCAGGGGGCATGAGACCCAGTACTTC
D: TRBD1; J: TRBJ1-2; V: TRBV12-3/TRBV12-4; size: .; CDR3: CASSLDRSRGYTF; DNA: TGTGCCAGCAGTTTGGACAGGTCCAGGGGCTACACCTTC
D: .; J: TRBJ1-2; V: TRBV6-2/TRBV6-3; size: .; CDR3: CASRLLPSDGYTF; DNA: TGTGCCAGCAGGCTTCTCCCCTCGGATGGCTACACCTTC
D: .; J: TRBJ2-7; V: TRBV29-1; size: .; CDR3: CSVSAYSDDEQYF; DNA: TGCAGCGTTTCGGCGTACAGCGACGACGAGCAGTACTTC
D: .; J: TRBJ2-5; V: TRBV7-9; size: few; CDR3: CASSLGTLQETQYF; DNA: TGTGCCAGCAGCTTAGGGACATTACAAGAGACCCAGTACTTC
D: .; J: TRBJ2-5; V: TRBV4-1; size: .; CDR3: CASSQSPVVDGETQYF; DNA: TGCGCCAGCAGCCAGTCCCCGGTAGTGGATGGAGAGACCCAGTACTTC
D: .; J: TRBJ2-3; V: TRBV11-3; size: few; CDR3: CASSRDSLTDTQYF; DNA: TGTGCCAGCAGCCGGGACTCCCTCACAGATACGCAGTATTTT
D: TRBD1; J: TRBJ2-5; V: TRBV7-8; size: .; CDR3: CASSPKQTRGLEETQYF; DNA: TGTGCCAGCAGTCCTAAACAAACAAGGGGGCTGGAGGAGACCCAGTACTTC
D: .; J: TRBJ2-7; V: TRBV20-1; size: few; CDR3: CLRYEQYF; DNA: TGCCTACGCTACGAGCAGTACTTC
D: .; J: TRBJ2-2; V: TRBV7-9; size: few; CDR3: CASSLASHREANTGELFF; DNA: TGTGCCAGCAGCTTAGCAAGTCACAGGGAGGCGAACACCGGGGAGCTGTTTTTT
D: .; J: TRBJ2-1; V: TRBV7-2; size: few; CDR3: CASSSRERARRSNEQFF; DNA: TGTGCCAGCAGCTCCCGGGAGAGGGCACGGAGGAGCAATGAGCAGTTCTTC
D: .; J: TRBJ2-7; V: TRBV20-1; size: .; CDR3: CSASVLGMTTYEQYF; DNA: TGCAGTGCCAGCGTCTTAGGGATGACGACCTACGAGCAGTACTTC
D: .; J: TRBJ2-5; V: TRBV9; size: .; CDR3: CASSEGRMYQETQYF; DNA: TGTGCCAGCAGCGAGGGACGGATGTACCAAGAGACCCAGTACTTC